This paragraph reports one T cell receptor (beta chain). The target antigen is unknown. This sample was taken from a study of cytomegalovirus exposure and HLA in healthy donors. Study-wide context: Earlier, 90 million to 140 million unique TCR beta sequences were recovered from roughly 180 million T cells by an analysis.

Study-wide points: A later analysis found common viral pathogens apparently linked to several of the most significant clusters. Analysis was carried out at a later point, and it linked a missense DCLRE1C variant to TCR beta V- and J-gene trimming.

This CDR3 is built from 12 residues. V was cut by 1 base and J by 6 bases, with 7 bases left in between. Germline assignment: CDR1 SGHAT and CDR2 FQNNGV. PCR employed 60 Vbeta and 13 Jbeta primers. Repertoires were generated with immunoSEQ multiplex PCR, while TCRdb's copy carries only in-frame clones and drops some. Of some 150,000 clones in the sample, 82% were seen once. The origin of this receptor is a woman between 45 and 65 years old in good health and CMV-seropositive. Sample: PBMCs. This sequence joins TRBV11-2 and TRBJ2-7; the D gene is possibly TRBD1 (6 bases). This CDR3 is CASSLVRGEQYF. In nucleotides, the CDR3 is TGTGCCAGCAGCTTAGTCAGGGGCGAGCAGTACTTC.